The 24 T cell receptor beta chains presented below share a single source sample, sequenced in a study of OX40 agonist ivuxolimab in advanced cancers. Sequencing used immunoSEQ multiplex PCR; TCRdb keeps in-frame clones, though not all of them. The sample consists of 50,000 to 75,000 clones, more than 80% of them appearing once. Here the sequenced sample was CD4+ or CD8+ T cells sorted from blood, taken in a trial of the OX40 agonist ivuxolimab. The receptors originated from an adult with an advanced solid tumor such as melanoma, head and neck, liver or kidney cancer.

V is TRBV29-1 and J is TRBJ2-1, with 11 bases identical to TRBD2. Looked up from germline, CDR1 is SQVTM and CDR2 is ANQGSEA. The CDR3 is made up of 17 amino acids. The V segment lost 8 bases and the J segment 4 bases; nucleotides outside the gene matches: 16. The CDR3 sequence is CSPGGLAGGMGYNEQFF. The DNA of the CDR3 is TGCAGCCCCGGGGGCCTAGCGGGAGGAATGGGATACAATGAGCAGTTCTTC.

The V and J genes are TRBV19 and TRBJ1-5; 9 bases agree with TRBD1. V dropped 8 bases and J dropped 7; count of bases not matched to a gene: 9. CDR3 length: 14 amino acids. Germline-derived CDR1 and CDR2 are LNHDA and SQIVND (reference sequence). The DNA of the CDR3 is TGTGCCAGTGAAGTGACAGGGGGTGGACAGCCCCAGCATTTT. Translating it yields CASEVTGGGQPQHF.

The chain recombines TRBV5-1 with TRBJ1-3; a weak D match, TRBD1 (5 bases). Germline V lookup: CDR1 SGHRS, CDR2 YFSETQ. The CDR3 is 16 amino acids. The germline V and J ends were trimmed by 0 bases and 0 bases, with 10 bases remaining between them. CDR3 nucleotides: TGCGCCAGCAGCTTGGACGGGGCTGGCTCTGGAAACACCATATATTTT. This translates into CASSLDGAGSGNTIYF.

As DNA, the CDR3 is TGTGCCAGCAGCGGTCTAGGGGCGGACCGCTCCTACAATGAGCAGTTCTTC. Residues: CASSGLGADRSYNEQFF. This rearrangement joins TRBV5-4 to TRBJ2-1, with D maybe TRBD1 (5 bases). Between the trimmed V and J ends, which lost 4 bases and 0 bases, there was a span of 17 bases. CDR1 and CDR2 from the germline V gene are SGHNT and YYREEE (reference sequence). The CDR3 contains 17 residues.

The chain is built from TRBV28 and TRBJ1-2; D remains unclear. The germline V and J ends were trimmed by 6 bases and 8 bases, with 13 bases remaining between them. The CDR3 loop spans 12 amino acids. The germline V gene encodes CDR1 MDHEN and CDR2 SYDVKM. The CDR3 loop is CASRRSSGGYTF. Here the CDR3 DNA reads TGTGCCAGCAGGAGATCGTCGGGGGGCTACACCTTC.

This clone has just one count. The DNA of the CDR3 is TGCAGCGTGAAACTGGGGGTGTGGACCCAGTACTTC. This gives the protein CSVKLGVWTQYF. The V and J genes are TRBV29-1 and TRBJ2-5; D might be TRBD1 or TRBD2, each matching 5 bases. CDR3 length: 12 residues. Germline values: CDR1 SQVTM, CDR2 ANQGSEA. V lost 6 bases and J lost 7, with 15 bases in between.

The table lists this clone with a count of one. The chain is built from TRBV18 and TRBJ1-2, with 8 bases identical to TRBD1. CDR1 is KGHSH, CDR2 LQKENI, per germline. The length of the CDR3 is 16 residues. J lost 5 bases, V lost 3 bases, and 11 bases had no gene match. The CDR3 nucleotides are TGTGCCAGCTCACCGCTGGACAGGGCCGTATGGTATGGCTACACCTTC. Protein sequence: CASSPLDRAVWYGYTF.

This clone was counted a single time. V usage is TRBV29-1 and J usage is TRBJ1-1; maybe TRBD1 (5 bases). From germline, CDR1 is SQVTM and CDR2 ANQGSEA. This CDR3 contains 15 residues. Trimming cost V 5 bases and J 5 bases, with 21 bases left between them. The CDR3 sequence is CSVSQRGGASTEAFF. In DNA, the CDR3 is TGCAGCGTTTCCCAACGTGGTGGGGCAAGTACTGAAGCTTTCTTT. Looking up the rest from reference TRBV29-1 and TRBJ1-1 gives the full variable domain: SAVISQKPSRDICQRGTSLTIQCQVDSQVTMMFWYRQQPGQSLTLIATANQGSEATYESGFVIDKFPISRPNLTFSTLTVSNMSPEDSSIYLCSVSQRGGASTEAFFGQGTRLTVV.

The genes are TRBV28 and TRBJ1-2; D not resolved. The CDR3 has 14 residues. V dropped 7 bases and J dropped 0 bases, with 12 bases sitting between them. Germline V gene sequence: CDR1 MDHEN, CDR2 SYDVKM. This CDR3 is CASNWVGANYGYTF. The CDR3 DNA reads TGTGCCAGCAACTGGGTCGGAGCTAACTATGGCTACACCTTC.

This chain connects TRBV29-1 to TRBJ2-3, with no clear D. The V end lost 5 bases, the J end lost 0 bases, and 9 bases lay between the germline ends. The CDR3 is made up of 13 amino acids. Germline V gives CDR1 SQVTM, CDR2 ANQGSEA. This CDR3 reads CSVSSPSTDTQYF. Here the CDR3 DNA reads TGCAGCGTTAGTAGCCCCAGCACAGATACGCAGTATTTT.

This rearrangement joins TRBV7-9 to TRBJ2-7, with 7 bases lining up with TRBD1. After removal of 5 bases from V and 2 bases from J, the junction contained 6 bases not matched to a gene. Germline V gene sequence: CDR1 SEHNR, CDR2 FQNEAQ (reference sequence). CDR3 size: 14 residues. The DNA for the CDR3 is TGTGCCAGCAGCCTCCGGGACAGAACCTACGAGCAGTACTTC. Its translation is CASSLRDRTYEQYF. The full variable domain, rest sourced from reference TRBV7-9 and TRBJ2-7, is DTGVSQNPRHKITKRGQNVTFRCDPISEHNRLYWYRQTLGQGPEFLTYFQNEAQLEKSRLLSDRFSAERPKGSFSTLEIQRTEQGDSAMYLCASSLRDRTYEQYFGPGTRLTVT.

The chain recombines TRBV28 with TRBJ2-1, with TRBD2 identical over 11 bases. The CDR3 has 14 amino acids. Trimming at V came to 6 bases and at J to 11 bases, leaving 9 bases not matched to a gene. The germline gives CDR1 MDHEN, CDR2 SYDVKM. CDR3 coding DNA: TGTGCCAGCAGCCCGCCTACTAGCGGGAGAAAGCAGTTCTTC. Amino acid sequence: CASSPPTSGRKQFF.

The chain carries TRBV6-6 and TRBJ2-1, with TRBD2 identical over 7 bases. The CDR3 is made up of 15 amino acids. Trimming at V came to 5 bases and at J to 7 bases, leaving 11 bases not matched to a gene. Per the germline V gene, CDR1 is MNHNY and CDR2 is SVGAGI (reference sequence). The CDR3 DNA reads as TGTGCCAGCAGTCCCCGGGGGGACGCTTTGAATGAGCAGTTCTTC. Translation gives CASSPRGDALNEQFF.

This chain joins TRBV28 and TRBJ2-7; TRBD2 agrees at 11 bases. The J segment lost 6 bases and the V segment lost 7 bases, leaving 8 bases of the junction unmatched. The CDR3 extends over 14 amino acids. CDR1 is MDHEN, CDR2 SYDVKM, per germline. CDR3 DNA sequence: TGTGCCAGCACCCCCACTAGCGGGAGTCGCGAGCAGTACTTC. Translating gives CASTPTSGSREQYF.

This chain connects TRBV28 to TRBJ2-3; D call uncertain. The ends were cut back, 3 bases at V and 7 bases at J, with 11 bases in the middle. This CDR3 comprises 13 residues. CDR1 and CDR2 from the germline V gene are MDHEN and SYDVKM. This CDR3 reads CASSLPPAHTQYF. The DNA of the CDR3 is TGTGCCAGCAGTTTGCCCCCCGCCCATACGCAGTATTTT. Using reference TRBV28 and TRBJ2-3 for the parts outside the CDR3, the full variable domain is DVKVTQSSRYLVKRTGEKVFLECVQDMDHENMFWYRQDPGLGLRLIYFSYDVKMKEKGDIPEGYSVSREKKERFSLILESASTNQTSMYLCASSLPPAHTQYFGPGTRLTVL.

This chain links TRBV29-1 with TRBJ1-4; 9 nucleotides align to TRBD1. The V segment lost 6 bases and the J segment 7 bases; nucleotides outside the gene matches: 3. The CDR3 has 12 amino acids. CDR1 is SQVTM and CDR2 is ANQGSEA in the germline V gene. The CDR3 DNA reads TGCAGCGTCCGGACAGGGGTTGAAAAACTGTTTTTT. Translated: CSVRTGVEKLFF.

The chain joins TRBV11-2 to TRBJ1-5; unclear D gene. Trimming stripped 5 bases from V and 1 base from J, with 12 bases between. The CDR3 is 15 amino acids. CDR1 and CDR2 from the germline V gene are SGHAT and FQNNGV. The CDR3 region has the DNA TGTGCCAGCAGCCTTACGGACGGAAGCAATCAGCCCCAGCATTTT. Residues: CASSLTDGSNQPQHF.

This clone showed up just a few times. V usage is TRBV6-5 and J usage is TRBJ1-5; D might be TRBD1 (6 bases). CDR1 is MNHEY and CDR2 is SVGAGI in the germline V gene. The CDR3 runs 13 residues. Trimming took off 6 bases at V and 7 bases at J, with 13 bases between the two ends. The CDR3 region has the DNA TGTGCCAGCAGCGAGGGGGGATACCAGCCCCAGCATTTT. This translates into CASSEGGYQPQHF.

The rearrangement uses TRBV6-1 and TRBJ2-5; 12 bases map to TRBD2. V shed 5 bases and J 2 bases; nucleotides not matched to a gene: 3. The CDR3 is 15 amino acids. CDR1 is MNHNS and CDR2 is SASEGT in the germline V gene. CDR3: CASSRGTSGQETQYF. The CDR3 coding sequence is TGTGCCAGCAGTCGGGGGACTAGCGGGCAAGAGACCCAGTACTTC.

The chain carries TRBV30 and TRBJ2-4; 7 bases map to TRBD1. This CDR3 spans 16 amino acids. With V trimmed by 0 bases and J by 1 base, 6 bases remained unmatched. From germline, CDR1 is GTSNPN and CDR2 SVGIG (reference sequence). The chain's CDR3 is CAWSVQGKPAKNIQYF. The CDR3 DNA is TGTGCCTGGAGTGTACAGGGGAAGCCCGCCAAAAACATTCAGTACTTC. Variable domain in full (rest from reference TRBV30 and TRBJ2-4): SQTIHQWPATLVQPVGSPLSLECTVEGTSNPNLYWYRQAAGRGLQLLFYSVGIGQISSEVPQNLSASRPQDRQFILSSKKLLLSDSGFYLCAWSVQGKPAKNIQYFGAGTRLSVL.

The genes are TRBV6-5 and TRBJ2-2, with D possibly TRBD1 on 5 matching bases. The CDR3 runs 15 residues. V was pared by 6 bases and J by 6 bases, with 17 bases between. Germline lookup yields CDR1 MNHEY and CDR2 SVGAGI. CDR3 region: CASSHARVGAGELFF. The DNA of the CDR3 is TGTGCCAGCAGCCACGCCAGGGTAGGGGCCGGGGAGCTGTTTTTT.

This clone was recorded once. The genes are TRBV18 and TRBJ1-1; no reliable D call. V lost 0 bases and J 3 bases, leaving 11 bases between the germline ends. The CDR3 loop spans 15 amino acids. Per germline, CDR1 KGHSH and CDR2 LQKENI. CDR3 bases: TGTGCCAGCTCACCACCGATGGGAGTCGACACTGAAGCTTTCTTT. Amino acid sequence: CASSPPMGVDTEAFF.

This chain links TRBV13 with TRBJ1-2; D unresolved. Between the trimmed V and J ends, which lost 6 bases and 6 bases, there was a span of 8 bases. The CDR3 consists of 11 residues. Per the germline V gene, CDR1 is PRHDT and CDR2 is FYEKMQ (reference sequence). Written as DNA, the CDR3 is TGTGCCAGCAGAGAAATGAATGGCTACACCTTC. As protein: CASREMNGYTF.

In regard to this clone: This sample includes further DNA sequences coding for the same CDR3. The genes are TRBV6-5 and TRBJ2-7; 9 nucleotides match TRBD2. J was trimmed by 3 bases and V by 3 bases; bases with no gene match: 0. The CDR3 is 13 residues long. CDR1 is MNHEY and CDR2 is SVGAGI in the germline V gene. For the CDR3, the DNA is TGTGCCAGCAGTTATAGCGGGAGCTACGAGCAGTACTTC. Protein: CASSYSGSYEQYF.